These 32 T cell receptor beta chains came from one sample sequenced in a study of T cells after yellow fever vaccination. TCRdb called the 5' RACE reads again in MiXCR, with one record for every CDR3 protein. Of a few hundred thousand distinct CDR3 sequences in the sample, roughly a sixth were seen once. Material: PBMCs, obtained about 5 days after the first yellow fever vaccination. All receptors come from a man younger than 35 who received the YFV17D yellow fever vaccine.

This rearrangement joins TRBV4-1 to TRBJ2-7; D is unclear. The V gene lost 2 bases and the J gene lost 3 bases, with 11 bases spanning the gap. Germline V gene lookup returns CDR1 MGHRA and CDR2 YSYEKL. This CDR3 has 14 residues. The CDR3 region is CASSQHWTGYEQYF. CDR3 in DNA: TGCGCCAGCAGCCAACACTGGACCGGCTACGAGCAGTACTTC.

The V gene is TRBV12-3 or TRBV12-4, the J gene TRBJ2-3; D not resolved. Trimming removed 7 bases from V and 2 bases from J, with 10 bases in between. This CDR3 is built from 13 residues. The DNA for the CDR3 is TGTGCCAGCACCCCTGCGGTCACAGATACGCAGTATTTT. Its protein is CASTPAVTDTQYF.

This clonotype has more than one count but fewer than ten. The V call is TRBV12-3 or TRBV12-4, the J call TRBJ1-6; unclear D gene. The CDR3 consists of 12 residues. Trimming removed 7 bases at V and 10 bases at J, with 11 bases between. For the CDR3, the DNA is TGTGCCAGCAAACTAAGGAGCTCACCCCTCCACTTT. Residues: CASKLRSSPLHF.

The rearrangement links TRBV5-1 to TRBJ2-3; D is possibly TRBD2 (7 bases). V lost 0 bases to trimming and J lost 0 bases, with 17 bases between them. Germline V gives CDR1 SGHRS, CDR2 YFSETQ. The CDR3 extends over 18 amino acids. CDR3 nucleotide sequence: TGCGCCAGCAGCTTGGGTATAAGGGGGGGGTCTAGCACAGATACGCAGTATTTT. Its protein product is CASSLGIRGGSSTDTQYF.

This clonotype was recorded a few times. The chain has TRBV3-1 and TRBJ2-3; 9 positions match TRBD2. J was trimmed by 0 bases and V by 5 bases; bases with no gene match: 12. Looked up from germline, CDR1 is LGHDT and CDR2 is YNNKEL (reference sequence). The length of the CDR3 is 18 residues. The CDR3 DNA follows: TGTGCCAGCAGCGGGGGGGGTCGACTAGCGGCTAGCACAGATACGCAGTATTTT. Protein: CASSGGGRLAASTDTQYF.

The chain uses TRBV5-1 and TRBJ2-7; D is perhaps TRBD2 (7 bases). From germline, CDR1 is SGHRS and CDR2 YFSETQ. CDR3 length: 15 amino acids. With 0 bases removed from V and 2 bases from J, the gap between germline ends came to 12 bases. The CDR3 DNA reads TGCGCCAGCAGCTTGGAGTTCGGGGGGCCCTACGAGCAGTACTTC. It specifies CASSLEFGGPYEQYF.

This chain links TRBV5-1 with TRBJ1-1; 7 bases match TRBD1. CDR1 is SGHRS and CDR2 is YFSETQ in the germline V gene. The trim removed 1 base at V and 6 bases at J, leaving 3 bases unmatched. The CDR3 has 13 residues. CDR3 region: CASSLTGVAEAFF. The CDR3, as DNA: TGCGCCAGCAGCTTGACAGGGGTCGCTGAAGCTTTCTTT. Together with reference TRBV5-1 and TRBJ1-1, the CDR3 gives the full variable domain: KAGVTQTPRYLIKTRGQQVTLSCSPISGHRSVSWYQQTPGQGLQFLFEYFSETQRNKGNFPGRFSGRQFSNSRSEMNVSTLELGDSALYLCASSLTGVAEAFFGQGTRLTVV.

The V call is TRBV7-9, the J call TRBJ1-5; the D is unclear. This CDR3 spans 13 amino acids. CDR1 is SEHNR, CDR2 FQNEAQ, per germline (reference sequence). V gave up 5 bases and J gave up 4 bases, with 9 bases separating them. The DNA of the CDR3 is TGTGCCAGCAGCGACGAAGGGAATCAGCCCCAGCATTTT. This codes for CASSDEGNQPQHF.

The rearrangement links TRBV3-1 to TRBJ1-6, with TRBD1 identical over 11 bases. CDR1 is LGHDT, CDR2 YNNKEL, per germline (reference sequence). This CDR3 contains 16 residues. Trimming cost V 0 bases and J 12 bases; bases outside gene matches: 7. The CDR3 loop reads CASSQDRGQGGLPLHF. In DNA form, the CDR3 reads TGTGCCAGCAGCCAAGATCGGGGACAGGGGGGCCTACCCCTCCACTTT.

V and J are TRBV24-1 and TRBJ2-2, with 13 bases that match TRBD2. CDR1 and CDR2 (germline): KGHDR, SFDVKD. The CDR3 consists of 18 residues. Trimming took 5 bases from V and 2 from J; bases not matched to a gene: 7. CDR3: CATSVRTSGGLNTGELFF. In DNA form, the CDR3 reads TGTGCCACCAGTGTTCGGACTAGCGGGGGCCTTAACACCGGGGAGCTGTTTTTT.

A few counts support this clonotype. The chain employs TRBV4-2 and TRBJ1-3; TRBD1 might be the D (5 bases). This CDR3 has 15 amino acids. Germline assignment: CDR1 LGHNA and CDR2 YNFKEQ. Trimming took off 1 base at V and 2 bases at J, with 9 bases between the two ends. CDR3 sequence reads: CASSQGGATGNTIYF. The DNA of the CDR3 is TGTGCCAGCAGCCAAGGAGGGGCTACTGGAAACACCATATATTTT.

This clonotype was counted a few times. The rearrangement links TRBV15 to TRBJ2-3, with a weak D call TRBD1 (6 bases). CDR3 length equals 18 residues. The V end was cut by 4 bases, the J end by 4 bases, with 24 bases between. Germline V gene lookup returns CDR1 LNHNV and CDR2 YYDKDF (reference sequence). The CDR3 reads CATSTPRRTAWGADTQYF. CDR3 coding DNA: TGTGCCACCAGCACTCCCAGGAGGACAGCTTGGGGAGCAGATACGCAGTATTTT.

In its sample, this clonotype was seen a few times. In DNA, the CDR3 is TGTGCCAGCAGCCACAGGGGTTCCGGGGAGCTGTTTTTT. Its translation: CASSHRGSGELFF. The chain combines TRBV4-2 with TRBJ2-2; weak D call: TRBD1 (6 bases). V lost 3 bases, J lost 6 bases, and 8 bases lay in between. Germline lookup yields CDR1 LGHNA and CDR2 YNFKEQ. This CDR3 is 13 amino acids long.

This rearrangement joins TRBV28 to TRBJ2-7; the D gene is possibly TRBD2 (5 bases). The CDR3 contains 11 residues. Trimming took off 6 bases at V and 6 bases at J, with 9 bases between the two ends. Looked up from germline, CDR1 is MDHEN and CDR2 is SYDVKM. The CDR3 loop is CASSRRGEQYV. In DNA, the CDR3 is TGTGCCAGCAGCCGCCGGGGCGAGCAGTACGTC.

The V gene is TRBV7-3, the J gene TRBJ1-3, with 7 bases fitting TRBD1. Trimming cost V 4 bases and J 3 bases; bases outside gene matches: 9. The CDR3 sequence is 16 residues long. Germline V gives CDR1 SGHTA, CDR2 FQGTGA. CDR3 sequence reads: CASSYSAGGYGNTIYF. In nucleotides, the CDR3 is TGTGCCAGCAGCTACTCAGCAGGGGGTTATGGAAACACCATATATTTT.

The rearrangement uses TRBV5-1 and TRBJ2-1; 11 bases are shared with TRBD1. The CDR3 covers 16 residues. Trimming took 6 bases from V and 6 from J; bases not matched to a gene: 11. Germline-derived CDR1 and CDR2 are SGHRS and YFSETQ. The CDR3 loop is CASTSIAGTGGNEQFF. The CDR3 bases are TGCGCCAGCACCTCCATCGCCGGGACAGGGGGCAATGAGCAGTTCTTC.

The chain combines TRBV5-1 with TRBJ1-1, with TRBD1 as a possible D gene (5 bases). This CDR3 has 14 amino acids. In germline, CDR1 is SGHRS, CDR2 YFSETQ. The V and J ends lost 7 bases and 2 bases respectively, with 15 bases between them. The CDR3 reads CASGDAAGNTEAFF. CDR3 nucleotide sequence: TGCGCCAGCGGGGACGCGGCAGGAAACACTGAAGCTTTCTTT.

V and J are TRBV5-1 and TRBJ1-1; D possibly corresponds to TRBD1 (5 bases). CDR3 size: 14 residues. The V end lost 2 bases, the J end lost 6 bases, and 14 bases lay between the germline ends. Germline V gene sequence: CDR1 SGHRS, CDR2 YFSETQ. DNA of the CDR3: TGCGCCAGCAGCTTTTTAGGTAGGGGCCCTGAAGCTTTCTTT. Its translation is CASSFLGRGPEAFF.

This clonotype was observed a handful of times. The V and J genes are TRBV5-1 and TRBJ2-3; a weak D match, TRBD1 (5 bases). The length of the CDR3 is 15 residues. Trimming cost V 4 bases and J 3 bases, with 15 bases left between them. Germline V CDR1 and CDR2: SGHRS, YFSETQ. CDR3 protein: CASSGMGQRTDTQYF. CDR3 nucleotides: TGCGCCAGCAGCGGGATGGGGCAGAGGACAGATACGCAGTATTTT.

The sample holds many counts of this clonotype. The V gene is TRBV15, the J gene TRBJ2-7, with D unresolved. The ends were cut back, 5 bases at V and 0 bases at J, with 11 bases in the middle. The germline V gene has CDR1 LNHNV and CDR2 YYDKDF (reference sequence). This CDR3 has 14 residues. DNA for the CDR3: TGTGCCACCAGCGGTGGACGGCTCTCCTACGAGCAGTACTTC. Translating it yields CATSGGRLSYEQYF.

V usage is TRBV5-1 and J usage is TRBJ2-2; TRBD1 aligns across 9 bases. Germline CDR1 SGHRS, CDR2 YFSETQ. The CDR3 is 16 amino acids. V shed 4 bases, J shed 5 bases, and the junction held 9 bases outside the gene matches. The DNA of the CDR3 is TGCGCCAGCAGCGGGGGACAGGGAAGATGGACCGGGGAGCTGTTTTTT. Protein: CASSGGQGRWTGELFF.

CDR3 loop: CASSLGMGREKLFF. For the CDR3, the DNA is TGCGCCAGCAGCCTAGGCATGGGGCGCGAAAAACTGTTTTTT. The chain links TRBV4-1 to TRBJ1-4, with D maybe TRBD1 (5 bases). The CDR3 is 14 residues long. From germline, CDR1 is MGHRA and CDR2 YSYEKL. V was clipped by 4 bases and J by 8 bases, with 14 bases between them.

The chain recombines TRBV15 with TRBJ2-5; tentatively, D is TRBD1 or TRBD2 (5 bases each). The CDR3 contains 15 residues. Looked up from germline, CDR1 is LNHNV and CDR2 is YYDKDF (reference sequence). Trimming left V 0 bases short and J 7 bases short, with 15 bases between. Here the CDR3 reads CATSREGRQGGTQYF. As DNA, the CDR3 is TGTGCCACCAGCAGAGAGGGACGGCAGGGCGGGACCCAGTACTTC.

V usage is TRBV4-3 and J usage is TRBJ2-1; 9 positions match TRBD2. CDR3 length equals 18 residues. Per germline, CDR1 LGHNA and CDR2 YSLEER. Trimming removed 4 bases from V and 1 base from J; junction bases left unmatched: 11. As DNA, the CDR3 is TGCGCCAGCAGCCGAGCTAGCGGGGCCCAGACTTCCTACAATGAGCAGTTCTTC. It yields the protein CASSRASGAQTSYNEQFF.

V is TRBV4-1 and J is TRBJ2-4; D call uncertain. Germline CDR1 MGHRA, CDR2 YSYEKL. The germline V and J ends were trimmed by 1 base and 0 bases, with 25 bases remaining between them. This CDR3 has 21 residues. CDR3 region: CASSQGFLASRPKVAKNIQYF. Here the CDR3 DNA reads TGCGCCAGCAGCCAAGGGTTTCTTGCGTCCAGGCCAAAGGTAGCCAAAAACATTCAGTACTTC.

The rearrangement joins TRBV6-6 to TRBJ2-7; D is perhaps TRBD1 (5 bases). The CDR3 is 13 amino acids. Trimming removed 2 bases at V and 4 bases at J, with 9 bases between. Per the germline V gene, CDR1 is MNHNY and CDR2 is SVGAGI (reference sequence). CDR3 coding DNA: TGTGCCAGCAGTTACGGGGCCCCTTACGAGCAGTACGTC. This sequence encodes CASSYGAPYEQYV.

V and J are TRBV5-4 and TRBJ2-5; 8 nucleotides match TRBD2. V shed 3 bases, J shed 2 bases, and the junction held 9 bases outside the gene matches. CDR1 and CDR2 (germline): SGHNT, YYREEE (reference sequence). The CDR3 is 16 residues long. The CDR3 DNA sequence: TGTGCCAGCAGCTGGGGAGGCGGGGGGCCACAAGAGACCCAGTACTTC. Amino acid sequence: CASSWGGGGPQETQYF. Looking up the rest from reference TRBV5-4 and TRBJ2-5 gives the full variable domain: ETGVTQSPTHLIKTRGQQVTLRCSSQSGHNTVSWYQQALGQGPQFIFQYYREEENGRGNFPPRFSGLQFPNYSSELNVNALELDDSALYLCASSWGGGGPQETQYFGPGTRLLVL.

This clonotype was recorded a few times. The rearrangement uses TRBV6-1 and TRBJ2-3, with 8 bases that match TRBD1. The CDR3 has 15 residues. Trimming took 8 bases from V and 3 from J; bases not matched to a gene: 10. CDR1 is MNHNS, CDR2 SASEGT, per germline. The DNA for the CDR3 is TGTGCCAGCGGCAAAACAGGGGGTGGAACAGATACGCAGTATTTT. This sequence encodes CASGKTGGGTDTQYF.

This clonotype was observed a handful of times. This chain uses TRBV11-2 with TRBJ2-1; 12 nucleotides line up with TRBD2. The CDR3 is made up of 19 amino acids. The germline V gene has CDR1 SGHAT and CDR2 FQNNGV. V shed 0 bases and J 2 bases; nucleotides not matched to a gene: 8. As DNA, the CDR3 is TGTGCCAGCAGCTTAGAGGGTCTAGCGGGGGGGCCCCCCTACAATGAGCAGTTCTTC. Translating it yields CASSLEGLAGGPPYNEQFF. Complete variable domain (other parts from reference TRBV11-2 and TRBJ2-1): EAGVAQSPRYKIIEKRQSVAFWCNPISGHATLYWYQQILGQGPKLLIQFQNNGVVDDSQLPKDRFSAERLKGVDSTLKIQPAKLEDSAVYLCASSLEGLAGGPPYNEQFFGPGTRLTVL.

This clonotype occurred a few times. The V call is TRBV6-5, the J call TRBJ1-4; D might be TRBD1 (5 bases). Germline CDR1 reads MNHEY; CDR2 reads SVGAGI. V gave up 2 bases and J gave up 8 bases, with 12 bases separating them. CDR3 length: 14 amino acids. CDR3 sequence (DNA): TGTGCCAGCAGTTACAGGGGTCCGGGGGAAAAACTGTTTTTT. Translation gives CASSYRGPGEKLFF.

This clonotype was counted many times. The rearrangement links TRBV29-1 to TRBJ1-2; D gene ambiguous. Trimming stripped 3 bases from V and 6 bases from J, with 17 bases between. The CDR3 runs 14 residues. Germline-derived CDR1 and CDR2 are SQVTM and ANQGSEA. The CDR3: CSVDFVADPHGYTF. Here the CDR3 DNA reads TGCAGCGTTGATTTTGTGGCAGACCCTCATGGCTACACCTTC.

This clonotype has ten or more counts. This chain uses TRBV7-9 with TRBJ2-3; D is ambiguous. This CDR3 has 13 amino acids. Trimming removed 2 bases at V and 6 bases at J, with 9 bases between. CDR1 and CDR2 (germline): SEHNR, FQNEAQ (reference sequence). The CDR3 nucleotides read TGTGCCAGCAGCTTATCAGAGGTGGATACGCAGTATTTT. As protein: CASSLSEVDTQYF.